The 8 T cell receptor beta chains listed next were all sequenced from one sample in a study of cytomegalovirus exposure and HLA in healthy donors. The PCR employed 60 Vbeta primers together with 13 Jbeta primers. Clones were read by immunoSEQ multiplex PCR, and TCRdb kept only the in-frame ones, dropping some. The sample has 130,000 or so clones, roughly 80% seen once. Sequencing was performed on PBMCs. The source of these receptors is a male donor in good health and CMV-seronegative.

In this sample, this clone turned up a few times. The chain employs TRBV7-6 and TRBJ1-1; D ambiguous. This CDR3 is 15 amino acids long. V was shortened by 1 base and J by 1 base, with 10 bases between the two germline ends. CDR1 and CDR2 (germline): SGHVS, FNYEAQ. The DNA of the CDR3 is TGTGCCAGCAGCTTAGAAGCAGGTACGAACACTGAAGCTTTCTTT. Translating it yields CASSLEAGTNTEAFF.

The chain recombines TRBV28 with TRBJ2-7, with 11 bases that match TRBD1. The CDR3 contains 15 residues. The V segment lost 6 bases and the J segment 2 bases; nucleotides outside the gene matches: 6. Germline V gene sequence: CDR1 MDHEN, CDR2 SYDVKM. The CDR3, as DNA: TGTGCCAGCAGCCCCGGGACAGGGGGGGCCTACGAGCAGTACTTC. It translates to CASSPGTGGAYEQYF.

The gene calls are TRBV15 and TRBJ1-4; D remains ambiguous. The CDR3 runs 16 residues. V lost 0 bases and J lost 7, with 15 bases in between. Germline V lookup: CDR1 LNHNV, CDR2 YYDKDF (reference sequence). The CDR3 here is CATSRDYEGRSEKLFF. CDR3 sequence (DNA): TGTGCCACCAGCAGAGATTATGAGGGTCGGAGTGAAAAACTGTTTTTT.

V gene TRBV18 combines with J gene TRBJ1-1; TRBD1 matches at 11 bases. CDR3 length: 15 amino acids. The germline V gene encodes CDR1 KGHSH and CDR2 LQKENI. Trimming took 3 bases from V and 4 from J; bases not matched to a gene: 4. The CDR3 protein is CASSPTGTGGTEAFF. In DNA, the CDR3 is TGTGCCAGCTCACCTACCGGGACAGGGGGCACTGAAGCTTTCTTT.

The rearrangement uses TRBV19 and TRBJ2-1, with D perhaps matching TRBD2 (5 bases). The CDR3 totals 14 residues. Deletions cut 1 base from V and 5 bases from J, with 9 bases between. The V gene's germline CDR1 is LNHDA and CDR2 SQIVND (reference sequence). Here the CDR3 DNA reads TGTGCCAGTAGTATAGCCCCGGGGAACAATGAGCAGTTCTTC. Encoded protein: CASSIAPGNNEQFF.

The chain uses TRBV10-3 and TRBJ1-1, with 7 positions matching TRBD1. The V gene end was trimmed by 8 bases and the J gene end by 0 bases; junction bases not matched to a gene: 9. This CDR3 has 15 amino acids. Germline assignment: CDR1 ENHRY and CDR2 SYGVKD. The CDR3 protein is CAIGPGQAMNTEAFF. CDR3 DNA sequence: TGTGCCATCGGTCCTGGACAGGCCATGAACACTGAAGCTTTCTTT.

The chain recombines TRBV7-2 with TRBJ1-2, with 7 bases lining up with TRBD1. Trimming at V came to 3 bases and at J to 2 bases, leaving 0 bases not matched to a gene. This CDR3 is 13 amino acids long. The V gene's germline CDR1 is SGHTA and CDR2 FQGNSA. Here the CDR3 DNA reads TGTGCCAGCAGCTTGGGACAGAACTATGGCTACACCTTC. Its translation is CASSLGQNYGYTF.

V gene TRBV15 combines with J gene TRBJ2-2; TRBD1 is a possible D gene (6 bases). Between the trimmed V and J ends, which lost 5 bases and 6 bases, there was a span of 16 bases. Germline values: CDR1 LNHNV, CDR2 YYDKDF (reference sequence). This CDR3 has 15 amino acids. The CDR3 nucleotides read TGTGCCACCAGCGGACCGTACAGGGAATCCGGGGAGCTGTTTTTT. Protein product: CATSGPYRESGELFF.